This T cell receptor (beta chain) was retrieved from a study of Ad26.COV2.S vaccination and SARS-CoV-2 variants. Germline values: CDR1 LNHDA, CDR2 SQIVND (reference sequence). Trimming cost V 8 bases and J 7 bases, with 12 bases left between them. This CDR3 has 11 residues. Some clones are missing from TCRdb's copy, which holds only in-frame ones; the method was immunoSEQ multiplex PCR. The sample lists some 460,000 clones; 80% to 90% were seen once. Specified treatment: some 19 received Ad26.COV2.S at low or high dose, single or two shots; 5 received placebo; per-sample allocation not given. Repertoires come from day 63 after the first vaccine or placebo injection.

The sequencing used peripheral blood, collected in a trial of Ad26.COV2.S vaccine versus placebo. The receptor was derived from a person aged 18-65 years who received the Ad26.COV2.S COVID-19 vaccine or a placebo. The chain has TRBV19 and TRBJ2-7; either TRBD1 or TRBD2 may fit D (5 bases each). The DNA of the CDR3 is TGTGCCAGTGGATTGGGGGAAGAGCAGTACTTC. The encoded protein is CASGLGEEQYF.